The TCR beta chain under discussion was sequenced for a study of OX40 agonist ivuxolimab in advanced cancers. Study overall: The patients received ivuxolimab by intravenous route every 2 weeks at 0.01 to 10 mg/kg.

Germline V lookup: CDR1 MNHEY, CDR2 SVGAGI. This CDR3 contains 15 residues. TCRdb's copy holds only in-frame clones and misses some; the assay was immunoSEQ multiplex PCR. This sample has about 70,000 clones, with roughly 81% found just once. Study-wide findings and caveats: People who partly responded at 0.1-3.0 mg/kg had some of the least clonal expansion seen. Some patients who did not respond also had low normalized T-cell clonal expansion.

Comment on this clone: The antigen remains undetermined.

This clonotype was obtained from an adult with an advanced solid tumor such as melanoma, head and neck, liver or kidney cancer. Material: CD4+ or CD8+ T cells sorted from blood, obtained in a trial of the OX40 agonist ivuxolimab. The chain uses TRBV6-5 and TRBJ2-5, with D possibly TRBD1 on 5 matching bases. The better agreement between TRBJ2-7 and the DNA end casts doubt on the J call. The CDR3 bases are TGTGCCAGCAGCACCAAAAGCAGGGCTCCCTACGAGCAGTACTTC. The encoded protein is CASSTKSRAPYEQYF.